The 2 T cell receptor beta chains reported below all come from one sample, sequenced in a study of technical replicates of blood from a few donors. Data came from immunoSEQ multiplex PCR; TCRdb stores just in-frame clones and leaves some out. The table lists around 95,000 clones, 90% to 95% of them singletons. What was sequenced was T cells isolated from PBMCs. These receptors all come from a human donor in good health.

The J gene is TRBJ1-3, the V gene TRBV19; 8 bases agree with TRBD1. Per the germline V gene, CDR1 is LNHDA and CDR2 is SQIVND (reference sequence). The CDR3 has 17 residues. V dropped 9 bases and J dropped 0; count of bases not matched to a gene: 13. Written as DNA, the CDR3 is TGTGCCAGCACCAGGACAGGGACGTCGTTCTCTGGAAACACCATATATTTT. Translated: CASTRTGTSFSGNTIYF.

On this clone itself: Other nucleotide sequences in the sample specify the same CDR3. This chain connects TRBV7-9 to TRBJ1-1; a possible D gene is TRBD1 (6 bases). The CDR3 is 13 amino acids. V was pared by 4 bases and J by 4 bases, with 10 bases between. CDR1 is SEHNR, CDR2 FQNEAQ, per germline (reference sequence). DNA of the CDR3: TGTGCCAGCAGCTCGCTAGGGGGCACTGAAGCTTTCTTT. It codes for CASSSLGGTEAFF.